This entry describes one TCR beta chain. Its antigen is currently unknown. This sample is part of a study of neoadjuvant anti-PD-1 for oral cavity cancer. Patients were newly diagnosed with stage II-IVA oral cavity squamous cell carcinoma without prior systemic or radiation treatment. Cohort: HPV-negative, locally advanced oral cavity squamous cell carcinoma patients. The V end lost 4 bases, the J end lost 0 bases, and 1 base lay between the germline ends. Germline V lookup: CDR1 SGHDN, CDR2 FVKESK. This CDR3 spans 13 amino acids. Here immunoSEQ multiplex PCR was the method, and the copy in TCRdb shows in-frame clones only, minus some. The repertoire has some 7,400 clones, 48% of them found once; the top ten carry over 9%. General observations from the study: Only three patients per response group were TCR-analyzed; validation needed. Higher pretreatment blood Treg/Th17 ratios correlated with higher pretreatment blood and lower post-treatment tumor TCRbeta clonality.

The sequence derives from a person between 40 and 79 years old with oral cavity squamous cell carcinoma. The rearrangement links TRBV14 to TRBJ2-6; D ambiguous. The sequencing here drew on tumor tissue, taken before nivolumab (anti-PD-1) treatment. The CDR3 DNA reads as TGTGCCAGCAGCCTCTCTGGGGCCAACGTCCTGACTTTC. Translation gives CASSLSGANVLTF.